The 12 T cell receptor beta chains in this list originate from one sample, sequenced in a study of beta chain features in type 1 diabetes. Broader study findings: Shorter TCRB CDR3s, moderately but significantly so, marked every one of the four CD4+ subsets in Type 1 diabetes patients.

These receptors are not linked to any known antigen. The sequenced template was cDNA made from the entire isolated RNA. Sequencing was performed with immunoSEQ multiplex PCR; in TCRdb, only in-frame clones are kept and a portion is missing. The sample shows 250,000 to 300,000 clones, 24% of them seen only once. Input material: naive CD4+ T cells from blood. The receptor set was obtained from a woman between 25 and 40 years old with type 1 diabetes.

The sample holds a few counts of this clone. The chain recombines TRBV6-5 with TRBJ2-1; D uncertain. The CDR3 runs 13 residues. V was pared by 6 bases and J by 4 bases, with 10 bases between. The germline V gene has CDR1 MNHEY and CDR2 SVGAGI. The CDR3 DNA reads as TGTGCCAGCAGACCCTGGAGTTACAATGAGCAGTTCTTC. The encoded protein is CASRPWSYNEQFF.

This clone was counted between two and nine times. This chain joins TRBV30 and TRBJ1-5; 8 bases match TRBD1. V was pared by 4 bases and J by 2 bases, with 13 bases of the junction left unmatched. CDR3 length: 17 amino acids. Germline V CDR1 and CDR2: GTSNPN, SVGIG (reference sequence). The CDR3 DNA sequence: TGTGCCTGGACCTCGGACAGGGAGTATATCGGCAATCAGCCCCAGCATTTT. Translation: CAWTSDREYIGNQPQHF.

There are a few counts of this clone. The chain has TRBV9 and TRBJ2-7; possible D gene TRBD2, 6 bases. V was trimmed by 0 bases and J by 4 bases, leaving 14 bases between them. Germline V CDR1 and CDR2: SGDLS, YYNGEE. The CDR3 is 15 residues long. The chain's CDR3 is CASSVGTGSWYEQYF. The CDR3 nucleotides read TGTGCCAGCAGCGTAGGGACCGGGAGTTGGTACGAGCAGTACTTC.

In this sample, this clone turned up a few times. This chain uses TRBV29-1 with TRBJ1-4, with D possibly matching TRBD1 (5 bases). The V end lost 7 bases, the J end lost 3 bases, and 15 bases lay between the germline ends. Germline CDR1 is SQVTM and CDR2 is ANQGSEA. CDR3 length equals 14 residues. The CDR3 region is CSASPGLANEKLFF. The CDR3 DNA is TGCAGCGCTTCCCCAGGGTTAGCTAATGAAAAACTGTTTTTT.

This clone was recorded once. The chain links TRBV30 to TRBJ2-4; 8 nucleotides line up with TRBD2. The germline CDR1 and CDR2 sequences are GTSNPN and SVGIG (reference sequence). V shed 4 bases and J 11 bases; nucleotides not matched to a gene: 10. The CDR3 contains 13 residues. CDR3 coding DNA: TGTGCCTGGAAGAGTACTAGCGGCACATTTCAGTACTTC. It is translated as CAWKSTSGTFQYF.

This clone was detected only once. The CDR3 DNA is TGTGCCAGCAGCAGTTACCCTAGCGGCCAAGAGACCCAGTACTTC. Translated: CASSSYPSGQETQYF. The rearrangement uses TRBV11-2 and TRBJ2-5; 7 bases line up with TRBD2. CDR3 length: 15 amino acids. With 5 bases clipped from V and 1 base from J, the junction kept 7 bases outside the gene matches. CDR1 and CDR2 from the germline V gene are SGHAT and FQNNGV.

This clone was found a few times. The chain recombines TRBV9 with TRBJ2-2, with 8 bases aligning to TRBD2. V shed 2 bases and J 0 bases; nucleotides not matched to a gene: 9. Germline V gives CDR1 SGDLS, CDR2 YYNGEE. The CDR3 runs to 18 residues. The chain's CDR3 is CASSVGSGMTANTGELFF. The CDR3 nucleotides read TGTGCCAGCAGCGTGGGTAGCGGGATGACTGCGAACACCGGGGAGCTGTTTTTT.

V is TRBV5-4 and J is TRBJ1-2; no reliable D call. CDR3 size: 16 residues. V lost 0 bases, J lost 0 bases, and 12 bases lay in between. Per the germline V gene, CDR1 is SGHNT and CDR2 is YYREEE (reference sequence). CDR3 coding DNA: TGTGCCAGCAGCTTGGCCGCGGGGTTGTCTAACTATGGCTACACCTTC. As protein: CASSLAAGLSNYGYTF.

The chain's CDR3 is CASSGVAGTDTQYF. The CDR3 nucleotides read TGTGCCAGCTCTGGCGTCGCAGGTACAGATACGCAGTATTTT. The genes are TRBV18 and TRBJ2-3, with unresolved D. The CDR3 is made up of 14 amino acids. V gave up 6 bases and J gave up 3 bases, with 13 bases separating them. CDR1 and CDR2 (germline): KGHSH, LQKENI. The full variable domain, in which reference TRBV18 and TRBJ2-3 provide the parts outside the CDR3, is NAGVMQNPRHLVRRRGQEARLRCSPMKGHSHVYWYRQLPEEGLKFMVYLQKENIIDESGMPKERFSAEFPKEGPSILRIQQVVRGDSAAYFCASSGVAGTDTQYFGPGTRLTVL.

This sequence joins TRBV4-1 and TRBJ1-1; tentative D call: TRBD1 (5 bases). This CDR3 region has 15 residues. The V and J ends lost 1 base and 5 bases respectively, with 14 bases between them. Germline-derived CDR1 and CDR2 are MGHRA and YSYEKL. CDR3 amino acids: CASSQVGRVGTEAFF. CDR3 coding DNA: TGCGCCAGCAGCCAAGTTGGCAGGGTCGGTACTGAAGCTTTCTTT.

The chain couples TRBV18 to TRBJ2-2; 9 nucleotides line up with TRBD1. V dropped 1 base and J dropped 1; count of bases not matched to a gene: 1. CDR3 size: 16 residues. Germline-derived CDR1 and CDR2 are KGHSH and LQKENI. Written as DNA, the CDR3 is TGTGCCAGCTCACCACTGGGACAGGGGAACACCGGGGAGCTGTTTTTT. Protein sequence: CASSPLGQGNTGELFF.

The CDR3 DNA follows: TGTGCCAGCAGCTTAACGGACAGGCACGAGCAGTACTTC. Translated: CASSLTDRHEQYF. V and J are TRBV7-9 and TRBJ2-7, with 7 positions matching TRBD1. Germline CDR1 and CDR2: SEHNR and FQNEAQ (reference sequence). This CDR3 region has 13 residues. V was clipped by 2 bases and J by 5 bases; unmatched bases: 3.